A single sample is the source of the 15 T cell receptor beta chains below, sequenced in a study of T cell responses to AZD1222 COVID-19 vaccine. Clones were sequenced by immunoSEQ multiplex PCR, and TCRdb holds only the in-frame ones, with some missing. The sample includes 100,000 to 150,000 clones, 85% to 95% of them seen just once. Here the sequenced sample was peripheral blood, taken on day 0 of AZD1222 vaccination. Receptor source: an adult in good health.

This chain uses TRBV4-1 with TRBJ1-2; the D is unclear. Trimming removed 1 base from V and 4 bases from J, with 10 bases in between. Germline V gene sequence: CDR1 MGHRA, CDR2 YSYEKL. The CDR3 spans 14 residues. CDR3 sequence (DNA): TGCGCCAGCAGCCAAGGGCTCACTCGCTATGGCTACACCTTC. It codes for CASSQGLTRYGYTF.

The chain combines TRBV19 with TRBJ2-7, with D perhaps given as TRBD1 or TRBD2 (5 bases each). Trimming removed 5 bases at V and 5 bases at J, with 19 bases between. Germline CDR1 is LNHDA and CDR2 is SQIVND (reference sequence). There are 15 residues in the CDR3. The CDR3 spells CASSPWTLGTHEQYF. The DNA of the CDR3 is TGTGCCAGTAGTCCGTGGACCCTCGGGACCCACGAGCAGTACTTC. The whole variable domain, remainder taken from reference TRBV19 and TRBJ2-7, is DGGITQSPKYLFRKEGQNVTLSCEQNLNHDAMYWYRQDPGQGLRLIYYSQIVNDFQKGDIAEGYSVSREKKESFPLTVTSAQKNPTAFYLCASSPWTLGTHEQYFGPGTRLTVT.

The CDR3 DNA reads TGCGCCAGCAGCCAACCCCGGCGGGACCCTGAAGCTTTCTTT. It specifies CASSQPRRDPEAFF. This chain joins TRBV4-1 and TRBJ1-1, with a weak D call TRBD1 (5 bases). Trimming cost V 2 bases and J 6 bases, with 13 bases left between them. Looked up from germline, CDR1 is MGHRA and CDR2 is YSYEKL. This CDR3 region has 14 residues.

The CDR3 here is CASSVGQGGDSPLHF. The CDR3 bases are TGTGCCAGCAGCGTAGGACAGGGAGGGGATTCACCCCTCCACTTT. This chain joins TRBV9 and TRBJ1-6; the match to TRBD1 covers 7 bases. Germline V gene data show CDR1 as SGDLS and CDR2 as YYNGEE. CDR3 length: 15 amino acids. The V gene end was trimmed by 0 bases and the J gene end by 8 bases; junction bases not matched to a gene: 5. The whole variable domain, remainder taken from reference TRBV9 and TRBJ1-6, is DSGVTQTPKHLITATGQRVTLRCSPRSGDLSVYWYQQSLDQGLQFLIQYYNGEERAKGNILERFSAQQFPDLHSELNLSSLELGDSALYFCASSVGQGGDSPLHFGNGTRLTVT.

The V gene is TRBV5-1, the J gene TRBJ1-2; D is perhaps TRBD1 (5 bases). CDR1 SGHRS and CDR2 YFSETQ come from the germline V gene. The CDR3 consists of 15 residues. Trimming left V 3 bases short and J 5 bases short, with 17 bases between. CDR3 in DNA: TGCGCCAGCAGCTCAATCGGGGGGGTAGTATATGGCTACACCTTC. It encodes CASSSIGGVVYGYTF.

The chain links TRBV6-2 or TRBV6-3 to TRBJ2-5, with TRBD1 matching over 7 bases. The CDR3 has 14 residues. Looked up from germline, CDR1 is MNHEY and CDR2 is SVGEGT. J gave up 1 base and V 5 bases, and 4 bases lay outside the gene matches. CDR3 protein: CASSRGGSQETQYF. CDR3 coding DNA: TGTGCCAGCAGTCGAGGGGGCAGCCAAGAGACCCAGTACTTC.

The V call is TRBV19, the J call TRBJ2-7; 7 bases agree with TRBD1. This CDR3 comprises 14 residues. Unmatched junction bases numbered 5, after V lost 5 bases and J lost 1 base. Germline-derived CDR1 and CDR2 are LNHDA and SQIVND (reference sequence). Here the CDR3 reads CASSRQGVSYEQYF. CDR3 sequence (DNA): TGTGCCAGTAGTCGGCAGGGGGTTTCCTACGAGCAGTACTTC.

The J gene is TRBJ2-2, the V gene TRBV30, with TRBD2 matching 9 bases. The germline V gene encodes CDR1 GTSNPN and CDR2 SVGIG (reference sequence). This CDR3 contains 15 residues. Trimming cost V 3 bases and J 0 bases; bases outside gene matches: 2. As DNA, the CDR3 is TGTGCCTGGAGGGCTAGCGGGACGAACACCGGGGAGCTGTTTTTT. Translation gives CAWRASGTNTGELFF. Full variable domain (remainder filled in from reference TRBV30 and TRBJ2-2): SQTIHQWPATLVQPVGSPLSLECTVEGTSNPNLYWYRQAAGRGLQLLFYSVGIGQISSEVPQNLSASRPQDRQFILSSKKLLLSDSGFYLCAWRASGTNTGELFFGEGSRLTVL.

This chain joins TRBV19 and TRBJ2-6; no clear D. Germline V gene data show CDR1 as LNHDA and CDR2 as SQIVND (reference sequence). The V gene lost 4 bases and the J gene lost 1 base, with 8 bases spanning the gap. The CDR3 sequence is 15 residues long. Here the CDR3 reads CASSSRLSGANVLTF. DNA for the CDR3: TGTGCCAGTAGTAGCAGGCTGTCTGGGGCCAACGTCCTGACTTTC. The entire variable domain, with the rest obtained from reference TRBV19 and TRBJ2-6, is as follows: DGGITQSPKYLFRKEGQNVTLSCEQNLNHDAMYWYRQDPGQGLRLIYYSQIVNDFQKGDIAEGYSVSREKKESFPLTVTSAQKNPTAFYLCASSSRLSGANVLTFGAGSRLTVL.

V is TRBV19 and J is TRBJ1-5; D not resolved. Trimming stripped 3 bases from V and 0 bases from J, with 9 bases between. This CDR3 contains 15 residues. Germline-derived CDR1 and CDR2 are LNHDA and SQIVND (reference sequence). The CDR3 DNA sequence: TGTGCCAGTAGTATCGGCCAGTATAGCAATCAGCCCCAGCATTTT. Protein sequence: CASSIGQYSNQPQHF.

The V gene is TRBV15, the J gene TRBJ1-5; 9 nucleotides align to TRBD1. The CDR3 length is 13 residues. With V trimmed by 6 bases and J by 6 bases, 3 bases remained unmatched. Per the germline V gene, CDR1 is LNHNV and CDR2 is YYDKDF (reference sequence). The CDR3 loop is CATRQGAAQPQHF. In nucleotides, the CDR3 is TGTGCCACCAGACAGGGGGCCGCTCAGCCCCAGCATTTT.

The J gene is TRBJ2-5, the V gene TRBV30; D unresolved. Germline V lookup: CDR1 GTSNPN, CDR2 SVGIG (reference sequence). Trimming removed 1 base from V and 6 bases from J, with 6 bases in between. The CDR3 covers 11 residues. CDR3 amino acids: CAWSGRQTQYF. In nucleotides, the CDR3 is TGTGCCTGGAGTGGGAGACAGACCCAGTACTTC.

V is TRBV12-3 or TRBV12-4 and J is TRBJ1-2; D call uncertain. V lost 5 bases and J lost 4, with 8 bases in between. The CDR3 contains 12 residues. The CDR3 DNA reads TGTGCCAGCAGTGGTGGACTCTATGGCTACACCTTC. The encoded protein is CASSGGLYGYTF.

The chain joins TRBV6-5 to TRBJ1-4; D possibly corresponds to TRBD1 (6 bases). Per germline, CDR1 MNHEY and CDR2 SVGAGI. This CDR3 has 13 amino acids. Trimming stripped 5 bases from V and 6 bases from J, with 10 bases between. The CDR3 coding sequence is TGTGCCAGCAGTCGAAACAGGGATGAAAAACTGTTTTTT. Its translation is CASSRNRDEKLFF.

V usage is TRBV29-1 and J usage is TRBJ2-6; 10 positions agree with TRBD1. V shed 4 bases and J 0 bases; nucleotides not matched to a gene: 0. The CDR3 runs 15 residues. Germline V gene data show CDR1 as SQVTM and CDR2 as ANQGSEA. DNA of the CDR3: TGCAGCGTTGGGACAGGGGGCTCTGGGGCCAACGTCCTGACTTTC. This codes for CSVGTGGSGANVLTF.